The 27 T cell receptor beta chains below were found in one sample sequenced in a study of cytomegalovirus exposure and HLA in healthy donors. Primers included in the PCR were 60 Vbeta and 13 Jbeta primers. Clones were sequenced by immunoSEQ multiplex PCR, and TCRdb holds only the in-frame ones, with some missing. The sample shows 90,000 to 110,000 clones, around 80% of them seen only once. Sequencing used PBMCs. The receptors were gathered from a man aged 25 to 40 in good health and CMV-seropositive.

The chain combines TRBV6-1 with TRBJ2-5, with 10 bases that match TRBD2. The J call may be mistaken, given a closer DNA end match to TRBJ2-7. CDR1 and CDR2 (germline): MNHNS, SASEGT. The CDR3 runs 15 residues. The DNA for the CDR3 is TGTGCCAGCAGTGAGGAGTTAGCGGGGGGATACGAGCAGTACTTC. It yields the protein CASSEELAGGYEQYF.

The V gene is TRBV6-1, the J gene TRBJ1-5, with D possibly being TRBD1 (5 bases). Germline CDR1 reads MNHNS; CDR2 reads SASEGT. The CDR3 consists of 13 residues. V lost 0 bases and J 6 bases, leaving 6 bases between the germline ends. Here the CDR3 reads CASSEATAQPQHF. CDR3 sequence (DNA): TGTGCCAGCAGTGAAGCGACAGCTCAGCCCCAGCATTTT.

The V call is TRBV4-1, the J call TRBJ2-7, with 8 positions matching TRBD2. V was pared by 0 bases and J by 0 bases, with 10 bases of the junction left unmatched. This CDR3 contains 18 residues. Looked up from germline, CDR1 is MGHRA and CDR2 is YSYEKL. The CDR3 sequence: CASSQDVESGGTSYEQYF. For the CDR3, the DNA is TGCGCCAGCAGCCAAGATGTGGAGAGCGGGGGAACCTCCTACGAGCAGTACTTC.

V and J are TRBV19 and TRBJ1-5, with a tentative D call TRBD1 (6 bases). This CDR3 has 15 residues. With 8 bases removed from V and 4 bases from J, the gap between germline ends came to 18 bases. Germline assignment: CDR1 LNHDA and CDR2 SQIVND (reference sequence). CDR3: CASSPLRGRNQPQHF. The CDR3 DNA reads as TGTGCCAGTTCGCCACTCAGGGGCCGTAATCAGCCCCAGCATTTT. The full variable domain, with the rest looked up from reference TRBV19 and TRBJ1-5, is DGGITQSPKYLFRKEGQNVTLSCEQNLNHDAMYWYRQDPGQGLRLIYYSQIVNDFQKGDIAEGYSVSREKKESFPLTVTSAQKNPTAFYLCASSPLRGRNQPQHFGDGTRLSIL.

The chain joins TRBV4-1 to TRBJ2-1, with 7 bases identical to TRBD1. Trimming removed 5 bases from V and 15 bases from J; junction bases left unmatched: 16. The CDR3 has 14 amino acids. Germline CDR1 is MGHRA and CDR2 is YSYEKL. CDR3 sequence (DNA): TGCGCCAGCAGCTGGGACAGCTCCGTCCATTCCTCGTTCTTC. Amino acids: CASSWDSSVHSSFF.

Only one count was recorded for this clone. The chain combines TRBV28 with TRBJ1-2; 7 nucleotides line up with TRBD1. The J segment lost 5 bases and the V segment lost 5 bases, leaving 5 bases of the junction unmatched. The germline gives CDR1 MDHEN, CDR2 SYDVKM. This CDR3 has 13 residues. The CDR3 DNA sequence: TGTGCCAGCAGTGCAGGGACAGCGTATGGCTACACCTTC. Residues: CASSAGTAYGYTF.

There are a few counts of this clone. The CDR3 DNA is TGCGCCAGCAGCTTGTCCGTCCTAGCGGCCTCGGATGAGCAGTTCTTC. Translation: CASSLSVLAASDEQFF. The gene calls are TRBV5-1 and TRBJ2-1, with 7 bases aligning to TRBD2. In germline, CDR1 is SGHRS, CDR2 YFSETQ. CDR3 length: 16 amino acids. The junction had 12 bases not matched to a gene; V was cut back by 1 base and J by 8 bases.

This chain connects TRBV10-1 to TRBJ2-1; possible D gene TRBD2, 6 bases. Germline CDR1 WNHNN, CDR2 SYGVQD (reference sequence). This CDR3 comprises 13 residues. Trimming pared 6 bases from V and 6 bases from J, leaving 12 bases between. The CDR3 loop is CASRQGTPNEQFF. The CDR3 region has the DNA TGCGCCAGCAGACAAGGGACTCCCAATGAGCAGTTCTTC.

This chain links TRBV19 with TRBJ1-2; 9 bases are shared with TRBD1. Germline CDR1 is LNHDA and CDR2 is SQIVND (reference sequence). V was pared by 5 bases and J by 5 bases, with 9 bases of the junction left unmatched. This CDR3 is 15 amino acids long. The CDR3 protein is CASSPNRGRGYGYTF. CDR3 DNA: TGTGCCAGTAGTCCAAACAGGGGGCGCGGATATGGCTACACCTTC.

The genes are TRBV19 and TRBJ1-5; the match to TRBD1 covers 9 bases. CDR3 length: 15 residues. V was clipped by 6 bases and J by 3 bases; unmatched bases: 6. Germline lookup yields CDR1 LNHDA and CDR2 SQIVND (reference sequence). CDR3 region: CASRGDRAYNQPQHF. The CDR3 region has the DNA TGTGCCAGTAGAGGGGACAGGGCCTACAATCAGCCCCAGCATTTT.

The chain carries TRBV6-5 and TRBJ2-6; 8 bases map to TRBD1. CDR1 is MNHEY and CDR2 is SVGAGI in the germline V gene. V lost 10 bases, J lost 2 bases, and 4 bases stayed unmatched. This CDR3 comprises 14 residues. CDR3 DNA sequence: TGTGCCACCGAGGACAGGGCTGGGGCCAACGTCCTGACTTTC. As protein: CATEDRAGANVLTF.

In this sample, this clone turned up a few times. The CDR3 loop is CASTSGREAQHF. The CDR3 DNA sequence: TGTGCCAGCACCTCTGGCAGGGAAGCCCAGCATTTT. The chain links TRBV7-8 to TRBJ1-5, with D possibly being TRBD1 (5 bases). This CDR3 spans 12 amino acids. CDR1 is SGHVS, CDR2 FQNEAQ, per germline. V was pared by 7 bases and J by 11 bases, with 15 bases between.

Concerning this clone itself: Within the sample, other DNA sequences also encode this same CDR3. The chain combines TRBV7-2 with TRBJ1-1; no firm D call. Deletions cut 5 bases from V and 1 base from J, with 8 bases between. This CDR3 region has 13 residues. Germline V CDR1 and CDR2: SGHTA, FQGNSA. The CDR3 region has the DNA TGTGCCAGCAGCCTCCGACAGAACACTGAAGCTTTCTTT. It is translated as CASSLRQNTEAFF.

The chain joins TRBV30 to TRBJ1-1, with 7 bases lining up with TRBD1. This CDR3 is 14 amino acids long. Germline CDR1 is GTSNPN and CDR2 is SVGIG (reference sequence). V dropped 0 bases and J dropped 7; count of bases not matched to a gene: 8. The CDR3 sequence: CAWSVEGARGEAFF. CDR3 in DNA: TGTGCCTGGAGTGTAGAGGGGGCGCGTGGTGAAGCTTTCTTT.

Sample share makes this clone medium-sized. Here the CDR3 reads CASSESPSSGNEQFF. CDR3 nucleotides: TGTGCCAGCAGTGAGTCGCCTAGCTCGGGGAATGAGCAGTTCTTC. The chain uses TRBV2 and TRBJ2-1; perhaps TRBD2 as D (5 bases). The V end was cut by 3 bases, the J end by 7 bases, with 16 bases between. The V gene's germline CDR1 is SNHLY and CDR2 FYNNEI. The CDR3 totals 15 residues.

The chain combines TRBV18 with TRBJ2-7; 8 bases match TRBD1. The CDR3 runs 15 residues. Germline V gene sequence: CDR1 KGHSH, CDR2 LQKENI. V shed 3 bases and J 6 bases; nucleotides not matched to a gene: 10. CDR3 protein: CASSPSPGTGVEQYF. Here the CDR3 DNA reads TGTGCCAGCTCACCCTCCCCCGGGACAGGAGTCGAGCAGTACTTC.

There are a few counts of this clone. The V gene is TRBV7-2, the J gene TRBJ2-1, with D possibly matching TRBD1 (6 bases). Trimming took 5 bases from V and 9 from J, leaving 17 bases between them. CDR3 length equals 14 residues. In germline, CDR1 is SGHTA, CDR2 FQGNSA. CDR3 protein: CASSTGGLSLEQFF. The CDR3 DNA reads TGTGCCAGCAGCACTGGGGGCCTTTCCCTTGAGCAGTTCTTC. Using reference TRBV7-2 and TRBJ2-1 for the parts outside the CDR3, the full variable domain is GAGVSQSPSNKVTEKGKDVELRCDPISGHTALYWYRQSLGQGLEFLIYFQGNSAPDKSGLPSDRFSAERTGGSVSTLTIQRTQQEDSAVYLCASSTGGLSLEQFFGPGTRLTVL.

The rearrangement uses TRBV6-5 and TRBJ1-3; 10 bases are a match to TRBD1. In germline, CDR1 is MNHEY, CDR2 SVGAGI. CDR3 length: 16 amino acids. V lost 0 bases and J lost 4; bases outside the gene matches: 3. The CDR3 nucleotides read TGTGCCAGCAGTTACTCGGACAGGGGGACAGGAAACACCATATATTTT. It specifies CASSYSDRGTGNTIYF.

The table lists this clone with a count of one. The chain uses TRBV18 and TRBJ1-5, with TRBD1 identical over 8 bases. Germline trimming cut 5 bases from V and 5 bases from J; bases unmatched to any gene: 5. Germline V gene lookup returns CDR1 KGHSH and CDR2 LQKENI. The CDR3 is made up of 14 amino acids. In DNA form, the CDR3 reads TGTGCCAGCTCAAGGACAGGGACGGATCAGCCCCAGCATTTT. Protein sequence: CASSRTGTDQPQHF.

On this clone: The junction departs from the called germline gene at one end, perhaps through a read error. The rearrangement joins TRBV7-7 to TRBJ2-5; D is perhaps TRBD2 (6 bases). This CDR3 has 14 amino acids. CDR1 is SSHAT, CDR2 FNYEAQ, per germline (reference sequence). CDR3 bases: TGTGCTAGCAGCTTAGCGGCTAGCAAAGAGACCCAGTACTTC. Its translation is CASSLAASKETQYF.

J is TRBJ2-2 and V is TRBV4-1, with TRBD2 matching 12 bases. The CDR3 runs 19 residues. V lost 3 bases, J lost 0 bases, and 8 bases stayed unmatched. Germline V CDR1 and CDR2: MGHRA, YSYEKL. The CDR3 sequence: CASSQGGLAGRSNTGELFF. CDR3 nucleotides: TGCGCCAGCAGCCAGGGGGGACTAGCGGGTCGTTCGAACACCGGGGAGCTGTTTTTT.

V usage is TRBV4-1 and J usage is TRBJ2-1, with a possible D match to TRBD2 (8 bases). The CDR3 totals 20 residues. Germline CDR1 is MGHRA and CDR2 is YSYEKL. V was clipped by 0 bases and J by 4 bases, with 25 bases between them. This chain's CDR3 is CASSQDSLRTSRGGYNEQFF. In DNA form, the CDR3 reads TGCGCCAGCAGCCAAGATAGTTTACGGACTAGCAGGGGGGGGTACAATGAGCAGTTCTTC.

The CDR3: CASSGGTGDLQAFF. The CDR3 coding sequence is TGCGCCAGCAGCGGCGGGACAGGGGACCTTCAAGCTTTCTTT. The chain uses TRBV4-3 and TRBJ1-1; 10 bases match TRBD1. Germline-derived CDR1 and CDR2 are LGHNA and YSLEER. The trim removed 5 bases at V and 9 bases at J, leaving 9 bases unmatched. The CDR3 runs 14 residues.

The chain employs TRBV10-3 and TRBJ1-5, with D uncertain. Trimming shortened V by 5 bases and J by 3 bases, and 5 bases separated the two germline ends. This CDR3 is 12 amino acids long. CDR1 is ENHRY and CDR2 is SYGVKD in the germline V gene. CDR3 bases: TGTGCCATCAGTCCCAACAATCAGCCCCAGCATTTT. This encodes CAISPNNQPQHF.

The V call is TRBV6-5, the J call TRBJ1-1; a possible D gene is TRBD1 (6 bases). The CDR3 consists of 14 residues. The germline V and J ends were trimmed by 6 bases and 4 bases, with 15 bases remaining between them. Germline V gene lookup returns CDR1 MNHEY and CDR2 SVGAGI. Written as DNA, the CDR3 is TGTGCCAGCAGCCGGACAGCTGGCTTCACTGAAGCTTTCTTT. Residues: CASSRTAGFTEAFF.

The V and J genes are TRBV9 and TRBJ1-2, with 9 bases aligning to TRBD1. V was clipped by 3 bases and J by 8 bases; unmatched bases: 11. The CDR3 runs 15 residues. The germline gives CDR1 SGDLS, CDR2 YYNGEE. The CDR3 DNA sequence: TGTGCCAGCAGCGCCCAATCGGGACAGGGACTGGGCTACACCTTC. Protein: CASSAQSGQGLGYTF.

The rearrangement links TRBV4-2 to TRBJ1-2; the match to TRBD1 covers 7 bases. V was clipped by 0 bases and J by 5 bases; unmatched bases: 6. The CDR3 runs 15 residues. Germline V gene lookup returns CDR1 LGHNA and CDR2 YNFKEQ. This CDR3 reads CASSQDRGRGYGYTF. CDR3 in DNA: TGTGCCAGCAGCCAAGATAGGGGCAGGGGGTATGGCTACACCTTC.